The 17 T cell receptor beta chains below come from one sample, sequenced in a study of TIL therapy for anti-PD-1-resistant metastatic lung cancer. The immunoSEQ assay was v3. TCRdb's table, derived via immunoSEQ multiplex PCR, lists solely in-frame clones and lacks some. Of about 50,000 clones in the sample, around 80% were seen once. Time point in this sample: pre-treatment sample, taken before nivolumab and TIL therapy. Sample: blood, taken at baseline. Receptor source: a woman aged 30-79 years with non-small cell lung cancer.

The chain links TRBV4-1 to TRBJ2-7; D not certain. Trimming removed 0 bases from V and 5 bases from J, with 8 bases in between. The CDR3 covers 13 residues. Germline CDR1 is MGHRA and CDR2 is YSYEKL. CDR3 nucleotide sequence: TGCGCCAGCAGCCAAGATAACAAGGACGAGCAGTACTTC. Translating it yields CASSQDNKDEQYF.

V gene TRBV5-1 combines with J gene TRBJ2-2; no reliable D call. Germline V gene lookup returns CDR1 SGHRS and CDR2 YFSETQ. There are 17 residues in the CDR3. The germline V and J ends were trimmed by 4 bases and 1 base, with 17 bases remaining between them. CDR3 sequence (DNA): TGCGCCAGCAGCAAGGGTCGCCTCCCAAAGAACACCGGGGAGCTGTTTTTT. Amino acids: CASSKGRLPKNTGELFF.

The chain employs TRBV2 and TRBJ1-1; TRBD1 might be the D (5 bases). The length of the CDR3 is 13 residues. Germline V gene sequence: CDR1 SNHLY, CDR2 FYNNEI. The V end lost 4 bases, the J end lost 2 bases, and 8 bases lay between the germline ends. As DNA, the CDR3 is TGTGCCAGCAGTGGGGGGGAAAACACTGAAGCTTTCTTT. Translation: CASSGGENTEAFF.

The V call is TRBV2, the J call TRBJ2-6; no clear D. The CDR3 covers 15 residues. The ends were cut back, 4 bases at V and 0 bases at J, with 7 bases in the middle. Per germline, CDR1 SNHLY and CDR2 FYNNEI. Here the CDR3 reads CASSGVSSGANVLTF. The CDR3 DNA reads as TGTGCCAGCAGTGGCGTCTCCTCTGGGGCCAACGTCCTGACTTTC.

The chain couples TRBV5-8 to TRBJ1-4, with 7 bases aligning to TRBD1. This CDR3 has 16 amino acids. The V segment lost 2 bases and the J segment 7 bases; nucleotides outside the gene matches: 11. Germline V lookup: CDR1 SGHTS, CDR2 YDEGEE. The CDR3 nucleotides read TGTGCCAGCAGCTTCATAGGGACAGCGGGCAGTGAAAAACTGTTTTTT. Translated: CASSFIGTAGSEKLFF.

The chain is built from TRBV28 and TRBJ2-7, with TRBD2 identical over 10 bases. This CDR3 has 15 residues. Germline CDR1 and CDR2: MDHEN and SYDVKM. The V and J ends lost 8 bases and 5 bases, in that order; junction bases with no gene match: 12. The CDR3 bases are TGTGCCAGCTTAAGTAGCGGGAGGTATGTGAACGAGCAGTACTTC. It yields the protein CASLSSGRYVNEQYF.

This clone has only a few counts. The CDR3 sequence: CASSPRTGIYGYTF. The CDR3 DNA reads TGTGCCAGCAGCCCACGGACAGGCATCTATGGCTACACCTTC. The chain employs TRBV9 and TRBJ1-2, with 7 bases that match TRBD1. Unmatched junction bases numbered 7, after V lost 4 bases and J lost 4 bases. This CDR3 is 14 amino acids long. CDR1 is SGDLS and CDR2 is YYNGEE in the germline V gene. The full variable domain, in which reference TRBV9 and TRBJ1-2 provide the parts outside the CDR3, is DSGVTQTPKHLITATGQRVTLRCSPRSGDLSVYWYQQSLDQGLQFLIQYYNGEERAKGNILERFSAQQFPDLHSELNLSSLELGDSALYFCASSPRTGIYGYTFGSGTRLTVV.

This clone appeared once. This chain uses TRBV15 with TRBJ1-2; tentative D call: TRBD1 (6 bases). The CDR3 is 13 amino acids. V was trimmed by 2 bases and J by 6 bases, leaving 10 bases between them. The germline V gene encodes CDR1 LNHNV and CDR2 YYDKDF (reference sequence). In DNA form, the CDR3 reads TGTGCCACCAGCAGATCGGACAGAAATGGCTACACCTTC. This sequence encodes CATSRSDRNGYTF.

The chain has TRBV27 and TRBJ2-7; TRBD1 matches at 7 bases. The CDR3 consists of 16 residues. V lost 0 bases and J lost 2; bases outside the gene matches: 7. Germline CDR1 MNHEY, CDR2 SMNVEV (reference sequence). CDR3 coding DNA: TGTGCCAGCAGTTTATCCATAGGCAGGGGGACCTACGAGCAGTACTTC. It codes for CASSLSIGRGTYEQYF.

This chain joins TRBV12-5 and TRBJ2-1; D might be TRBD2 (6 bases). Germline loops: CDR1 LGHNT, CDR2 FRNRAP. The V end was cut by 1 base, the J end by 0 bases, with 16 bases between. The CDR3 covers 18 residues. The CDR3 loop reads CASGLDHIAVSSYNEQFF. The CDR3, as DNA: TGTGCTAGTGGTTTGGACCATATAGCGGTGAGCTCCTACAATGAGCAGTTCTTC.

V is TRBV6-1 and J is TRBJ2-7, with D maybe TRBD1 (6 bases). Per germline, CDR1 MNHNS and CDR2 SASEGT. Between the trimmed V and J ends, which lost 2 bases and 0 bases, there was a span of 8 bases. The CDR3 has 14 amino acids. CDR3 sequence: CASSEWDNSYEQYF. The CDR3 bases are TGTGCCAGCAGTGAATGGGACAACTCCTACGAGCAGTACTTC.

The chain has TRBV7-8 and TRBJ1-6; D remains ambiguous. From germline, CDR1 is SGHVS and CDR2 FQNEAQ. The CDR3 consists of 13 residues. V was pared by 4 bases and J by 15 bases, with 16 bases between. The CDR3 reads CASSSLGYMHLHF. The CDR3 bases are TGTGCCAGCAGCTCCCTGGGGTACATGCACCTCCACTTT.

CDR3 in DNA: TGCGCCAGCATGATCACAGGAGATACGCAGTATTTT. This sequence encodes CASMITGDTQYF. V is TRBV10-2 and J is TRBJ2-3; D possibly corresponds to TRBD1 (5 bases). V lost 7 bases, J lost 5 bases, and 10 bases lay in between. The CDR3 length is 12 residues. Germline V gives CDR1 WSHSY, CDR2 SAAADI.

V gene TRBV9 combines with J gene TRBJ2-3, with D perhaps TRBD2 (7 bases). The germline CDR1 and CDR2 sequences are SGDLS and YYNGEE. This CDR3 is built from 16 residues. V lost 4 bases, J lost 2 bases, and 17 bases lay in between. The CDR3 bases are TGTGCCAGCAGCCTCACAACGGGGGGCTTCACAGATACGCAGTATTTT. This translates into CASSLTTGGFTDTQYF.

A remark on this clone: One end of the junction is discordant with germline, which a read error may explain. The chain links TRBV29-1 to TRBJ2-7, with TRBD2 matching over 11 bases. The germline CDR1 and CDR2 sequences are SQVTM and ANQGSEA. This CDR3 spans 14 amino acids. This CDR3 is CSVRLAGGSNEQYF. CDR3 in DNA: TGCAGCGTTCGCCTAGCGGGAGGCTCCAACGAGCAGTACTTC.

Written as DNA, the CDR3 is TGTGCAAGTCGCTTACCAACACGAGACTGGACTAGCGAAAACGAAAACTACGAGCAGTACTTC. It specifies CASRLPTRDWTSENENYEQYF. The chain links TRBV12-2 to TRBJ2-7; TRBD2 is the table's D call and was not checked against the DNA. TRBV12-2 is a recognized pseudogene. This CDR3 has 21 amino acids.

The chain joins TRBV5-1 to TRBJ1-1; no reliable D call. There are 12 residues in the CDR3. V was clipped by 5 bases and J by 0 bases, with 5 bases between them. Per germline, CDR1 SGHRS and CDR2 YFSETQ. CDR3 in amino acids: CASREMNTEAFF. DNA of the CDR3: TGCGCCAGCAGGGAGATGAACACTGAAGCTTTCTTT.